The source of this TCR beta chain is a study of blood T cell repertoires in COVID-19. Study in general: COVID-19 samples from acute and convalescent phases originated in the United States, Italy and Spain. T cells, B-cell-depleted T cells, or PBMCs provided the cDNA or gDNA that served as material.

This clone was seen just once. CDR1 and CDR2 from the germline V gene are MDHEN and SYDVKM. With 2 bases removed from V and 2 bases from J, the gap between germline ends came to 10 bases. The CDR3 totals 15 residues. Enrolled during active infection, Seattle patients were then followed longitudinally. TCRdb's copy holds only in-frame clones and misses some; the assay was immunoSEQ multiplex PCR. The table records some 180,000 clones, roughly 81% of them present only once. The sample taken for sequencing was peripheral blood. The rearrangement joins TRBV28 to TRBJ1-3; weak D call: TRBD1 (6 bases). This TCR was sampled from a woman over 75 with COVID-19, enrolled during active disease. DNA for the CDR3: TGTGCCAGCAGTTTAATACAGGGAGCTGGAAACACCATATATTTT. Translation: CASSLIQGAGNTIYF.